Following are 3 T cell receptor beta chains from one sample sequenced in a study of T cell responses to AZD1222 COVID-19 vaccine. The method was immunoSEQ multiplex PCR; TCRdb's version includes in-frame clones alone and lacks a portion of them. Of under 200,000 clones in the sample, around 90% were seen once. Here the sequenced sample was peripheral blood, taken on day 0 of AZD1222 vaccination. The source of these receptors is an adult in good health.

The genes are TRBV28 and TRBJ1-5; TRBD1 is a possible D gene (5 bases). V lost 5 bases to trimming and J lost 2 bases, with 16 bases between them. Germline lookup yields CDR1 MDHEN and CDR2 SYDVKM. The CDR3 length is 16 residues. The CDR3 sequence: CASSPSIDSRNQPQHF. In nucleotides, the CDR3 is TGTGCCAGCAGTCCCAGCATCGACAGTCGCAATCAGCCCCAGCATTTT.

The chain is built from TRBV9 and TRBJ2-3, with D possibly being TRBD2 (6 bases). Germline lookup yields CDR1 SGDLS and CDR2 YYNGEE. Trimming stripped 0 bases from V and 3 bases from J, with 14 bases between. This CDR3 spans 16 amino acids. The CDR3 region has the DNA TGTGCCAGCAGCGTAGACGGAACGGGGGAAACAGATACGCAGTATTTT. The encoded protein is CASSVDGTGETDTQYF.

This clone was detected only once. This probably arose from a read error, given a far larger clone one base away. The sample has other DNA sequences that encode this CDR3 too. This chain links TRBV6-4 with TRBJ2-2; D is unresolved. Germline V lookup: CDR1 MRHNA, CDR2 SNTAGT. The CDR3 length is 14 residues. V was shortened by 2 bases and J by 0 bases, with 4 bases between the two germline ends. The CDR3: CASSDGTNTGELFF. For the CDR3, the DNA is TGTGCCAGCAGTGACGGGACGAACACCGGGGAGCTGTTTTTT.